A selection of T cell receptor beta chains follows, all from one sample in a study of control samples from healthy donors and cancer patients. TCRdb's copy holds only in-frame clones and misses some; the assay was immunoSEQ multiplex PCR. The table shows some 160,000 clones, with roughly 94% occurring only once. The sample comprised blood. These TCRs come from a woman aged 40 to 49 in good health. The CDR3 runs from the conserved cysteine through the conserved F or W. The D gene is left open where the match is weak. Expanded clones are given a class, and other clones once, few, many or no size at all.

CATRGGSAYGYTF | TGTGCCACCAGGGGAGGGAGCGCCTATGGCTACACCTTC | NA | TRBJ1-2 | NA | TRBV25-1
CASSSSGTGYTEAFF | TGTGCCAGCAGCTCCTCCGGGACAGGGTATACTGAAGCTTTCTTT | NA | TRBJ1-1 | TRBD1 | TRBV9
CATSDSGTRYGYTF | TGTGCCACCAGTGACTCCGGGACACGCTATGGCTACACCTTC | once | TRBJ1-2 | NA | TRBV24-1
CASSEDRPSPNYGYTF | TGTGCCAGCAGCGAGGACAGGCCCTCCCCTAACTATGGCTACACCTTC | NA | TRBJ1-2 | TRBD1 | TRBV9
CALLSGARGYTF | TGTGCCTTGTTGTCCGGGGCGCGGGGCTACACCTTC | few | TRBJ1-2 | NA | TRBV30
CASSGRTTTPYF | TGTGCCAGCAGTGGCAGGACAACCACGCCTTACTTC | NA | TRBJ2-7 | NA | TRBV2
CATSRELSGSKSFF | TGTGCCACCAGCAGAGAATTAAGCGGGTCGAAGTCTTTCTTT | NA | TRBJ1-1 | NA | TRBV15
CASSPRDEPIYNEQFF | TGTGCCAGCAGCCCCCGTGACGAGCCGATCTACAATGAGCAGTTCTTC | few | TRBJ2-1 | NA | TRBV3-1/TRBV3-2
CASSLRGDSSYNEQFF | TGTGCCAGCAGCTTGAGGGGGGACAGCTCCTACAATGAGCAGTTCTTC | NA | TRBJ2-1 | NA | TRBV11-2
CASSPGLLGADTQYF | TGTGCCAGCAGTCCGGGACTCTTGGGAGCAGATACGCAGTATTTT | NA | TRBJ2-3 | NA | TRBV5-6
CASSGTSGILSDTQYF | TGTGCCAGCAGCGGCACTAGCGGAATACTATCAGATACGCAGTATTTT | NA | TRBJ2-3 | TRBD2 | TRBV9
CASSPDPGNTIYF | TGCGCCAGCAGCCCCGACCCCGGAAACACCATATATTTT | few | TRBJ1-3 | NA | TRBV4-1
CASSPDRGLGGYTF | TGTGCCAGCAGCCCGGACCGGGGCCTAGGTGGCTACACCTTC | NA | TRBJ1-2 | NA | TRBV6-5
CASSVQGYYEQYF | TGTGCCAGTAGTGTACAGGGTTACTACGAGCAGTACTTC | NA | TRBJ2-7 | NA | TRBV19
CASSEGVWDRTNTEAFF | TGTGCCAGCAGTGAGGGGGTTTGGGACAGAACAAACACTGAAGCTTTCTTT | NA | TRBJ1-1 | TRBD1 | TRBV2
CASSYPMKEQYF | TGTGCCAGCAGTTACCCTATGAAGGAGCAGTACTTC | NA | TRBJ2-7 | NA | TRBV6-2/TRBV6-3
CASMYVGAFF | TGTGCCAGCATGTACGTGGGAGCTTTCTTT | NA | TRBJ1-1 | NA | TRBV2
CASSQLWDPVNTDTQYF | TGTGCCAGCAGCCAACTTTGGGACCCGGTTAACACAGATACGCAGTATTTT | NA | TRBJ2-3 | NA | TRBV3-1/TRBV3-2
CASSLEWAGPSGNTIYF | TGCGCCAGCAGCTTGGAGTGGGCAGGCCCCTCTGGAAACACCATATATTTT | once | TRBJ1-3 | NA | TRBV5-1
CASSGTITGNTIYF | TGTGCCAGCTCCGGGACAATTACCGGAAACACCATATATTTT | NA | TRBJ1-3 | NA | TRBV18
CASSSPRGGPDTQYF | TGTGCCAGTAGTAGTCCCCGGGGGGGGCCAGATACGCAGTATTTT | NA | TRBJ2-3 | TRBD2 | TRBV19
CASSPYRGRDEKLFF | TGTGCCAGCAGTCCATACAGGGGGCGCGATGAAAAACTGTTTTTT | NA | TRBJ1-4 | TRBD1 | TRBV27
CASSPETDSGYTF | TGTGCCAGCTCACCAGAGACTGACTCCGGCTACACCTTC | NA | TRBJ1-2 | NA | TRBV18
CASSLGQGAYEQYF | TGTGCCAGCAGTTTAGGACAGGGGGCCTACGAGCAGTACTTC | NA | TRBJ2-7 | TRBD1 | TRBV27
CASRDRVSRLKGYTF | TGTGCCAGCAGAGACAGGGTTTCCCGTTTGAAGGGCTACACCTTC | NA | TRBJ1-2 | TRBD1 | TRBV6-5
CASSYPGQGATYGYTF | TGTGCCAGCAGTTACCCGGGACAGGGGGCGACCTATGGCTACACCTTC | once | TRBJ1-2 | TRBD1 | TRBV6-2/TRBV6-3
CASSYSISGNYEQYF | TGTGCCAGCAGTTACTCGATATCGGGGAACTACGAGCAGTACTTC | NA | TRBJ2-7 | NA | TRBV6-5
CASSLSPDRDNQPQHF | TGTGCCAGCAGCTTGAGCCCGGACAGGGACAATCAGCCCCAGCATTTT | few | TRBJ1-5 | TRBD1 | TRBV7-2
CASSPDGVNTEAFF | TGTGCCAGCAGCCCCGACGGAGTGAACACTGAAGCTTTCTTT | NA | TRBJ1-1 | NA | TRBV7-2
CASSEVGRAYGYTF | TGTGCCAGCAGTGAAGTCGGCAGAGCCTATGGCTACACCTTC | NA | TRBJ1-2 | NA | TRBV2
CASSRLAGATDTQYF | TGTGCCAGCAGCCGGCTAGCGGGGGCCACAGATACGCAGTATTTT | NA | TRBJ2-3 | TRBD2 | TRBV6-5
CASSETYRTGRYEQYF | TGTGCCAGCAGTGAAACCTACAGGACAGGCCGCTACGAGCAGTACTTC | NA | TRBJ2-7 | TRBD1 | TRBV6-1
CASTAGGTVYNEQFF | TGTGCCAGCACCGCTGGGGGGACAGTGTACAATGAGCAGTTCTTC | NA | TRBJ2-1 | NA | TRBV14
CASSLTGVDTEAFF | TGCGCCAGCAGCTTGACAGGTGTGGACACTGAAGCTTTCTTT | NA | TRBJ1-1 | NA | TRBV5-1
CASSETSDEQYF | TGTGCCAGCAGCGAAACTAGCGACGAGCAGTACTTC | once | TRBJ2-7 | TRBD2 | TRBV6-2/TRBV6-3
CASSKRVRETQYF | TGTGCCAGCAGTAAGAGGGTTCGAGAGACCCAGTACTTC | NA | TRBJ2-5 | NA | TRBV28
CASSRTTGSGLLYEQYF | TGTGCCAGCAGCAGAACTACAGGGAGCGGTTTACTTTACGAGCAGTACTTC | NA | TRBJ2-7 | NA | TRBV11-2
CAWRLTRDYGYTF | TGTGCCTGGAGACTGACCAGGGACTATGGCTACACCTTC | NA | TRBJ1-2 | NA | TRBV30
CASSIGSLVEAFF | TGTGCCAGTAGTATCGGCAGCCTGGTTGAAGCTTTCTTT | NA | TRBJ1-1 | NA | TRBV19
CASSVVPKEEGNTEAFF | TGTGCCAGCAGCGTAGTGCCCAAGGAAGAGGGGAACACTGAAGCTTTCTTT | NA | TRBJ1-1 | NA | TRBV9
CASSKAEEGYGYTF | TGTGCCAGTAGTAAAGCCGAAGAAGGCTATGGCTACACCTTC | NA | TRBJ1-2 | NA | TRBV19
CSARGTGKAFF | TGCAGTGCTAGAGGGACAGGAAAAGCTTTCTTT | NA | TRBJ1-1 | TRBD1 | TRBV20-1
CASSVSRGRDGYTF | TGTGCCAGCAGCGTCTCCCGTGGACGCGATGGCTACACCTTC | NA | TRBJ1-2 | NA | TRBV9
CASSLQAGNGETQYF | TGTGCCAGCAGCCTACAAGCGGGCAATGGAGAGACCCAGTACTTC | NA | TRBJ2-5 | NA | TRBV11-3
CAISESPLAAPNEQFF | TGTGCCATCAGTGAGTCCCCCCTAGCGGCCCCCAATGAGCAGTTCTTC | NA | TRBJ2-1 | TRBD2 | TRBV10-3
CASAGTGYHEQYF | TGTGCCAGCGCCGGGACAGGGTACCACGAGCAGTACTTC | NA | TRBJ2-7 | TRBD1 | TRBV5-4
CASSAQGGNTEAFF | TGTGCCAGCAGCGCCCAGGGGGGGAACACTGAAGCTTTCTTT | NA | TRBJ1-1 | TRBD1 | TRBV2
CASSSSNYGYTF | TGTGCCAGCAGTTCATCAAACTATGGCTACACCTTC | NA | TRBJ1-2 | NA | TRBV12-3/TRBV12-4